This entry lists 3 T cell receptor beta chains sequenced from one sample in a study of regulatory T cells in long-lasting Graves disease. Specified time point: newly diagnosed GD, antithyroid drugs for less than 3 months. Extracted RNA from PBMCs served as the source of the TCR library. CDR3-region Arm-PCR and iRepertoire HTBI primers produced the TCR beta libraries. TCRdb analysed the multiplex PCR reads with MiXCR anew, one entry per CDR3 protein. The sample yields more than 450,000 distinct CDR3 sequences, about 11% seen once. These data were also reused for a study on T cells in Graves' hyperthyroidism and ophthalmopathy.

Sample: peripheral blood mononuclear cells (PBMCs), taken at new diagnosis, from a patient treated with antithyroid drugs. The receptors stem from a woman aged 25 to 39 with Graves disease.

In this sample, this clonotype turned up many times. This chain connects TRBV28 to TRBJ1-6; a possible D gene is TRBD1 (6 bases). The CDR3 length is 14 residues. Per germline, CDR1 MDHEN and CDR2 SYDVKM. The V end was cut by 4 bases, the J end by 12 bases, with 16 bases between. CDR3 in amino acids: CASSSAKDSVPLHF. In nucleotides, the CDR3 is TGTGCCAGCAGTTCCGCCAAGGACAGTGTACCCCTCCACTTT.

This clonotype was seen repeatedly, ten times or more. The chain recombines TRBV10-2 with TRBJ2-2; D may be TRBD1 or TRBD2 (5 bases each). Trimming left V 4 bases short and J 6 bases short, with 15 bases between. The germline gives CDR1 WSHSY, CDR2 SAAADI. The CDR3 extends over 15 amino acids. The CDR3 DNA reads TGCGCCAGCAGTGTGGAAGCGGTGGGGCCCGGGGAGCTGTTTTTT. Translating gives CASSVEAVGPGELFF.

This clonotype was counted at least ten times. The chain links TRBV12-3 or TRBV12-4 to TRBJ2-1; possibly TRBD1 or TRBD2 for D (6 bases each). The CDR3 extends over 18 amino acids. V gave up 5 bases and J gave up 0 bases, with 20 bases separating them. DNA for the CDR3: TGTGCCAGCAGTGGGGCGTTAGGGGGGAGAAGCTCCTACAATGAGCAGTTCTTC. It codes for CASSGALGGRSSYNEQFF.